The 18 T cell receptor beta chains given below trace back to one sample, sequenced in a study of blood T cell repertoires in COVID-19. Assay: immunoSEQ multiplex PCR; the TCRdb copy retains only in-frame clones and omits some. The sample shows about 340,000 clones, around 83% of them seen only once. Sequencing was done on a sample of peripheral blood. These receptors were collected from a man younger than 40 with active or convalescent COVID-19.

The CDR3, as DNA: TGCGCCAGCAGCCAAGTCTTGGGCGAAACCCGTCCTAACTATGGCTACACCTTC. This sequence encodes CASSQVLGETRPNYGYTF. The chain links TRBV4-3 to TRBJ1-2, with D uncertain. The CDR3 contains 18 residues. V lost 1 base, J lost 0 bases, and 18 bases lay in between. Germline CDR1 is LGHNA and CDR2 is YSLEER.

The rearrangement links TRBV28 to TRBJ2-7, with D unclear. Trimming took 4 bases from V and 5 from J, leaving 9 bases between them. This CDR3 is built from 12 residues. Germline CDR1 reads MDHEN; CDR2 reads SYDVKM. The CDR3 loop reads CASSSRVNEQYF. CDR3 DNA: TGTGCCAGCAGTTCTCGGGTCAACGAGCAGTACTTC.

As regards this clone: Its ends do not fully match the called genes, so a read error is possible. The chain joins TRBV5-1 to TRBJ2-7, with D tentatively TRBD1 (7 bases). Per the germline V gene, CDR1 is SGHRS and CDR2 is YFSETQ. The CDR3 spans 19 residues. CDR3 DNA: TGCGCCAGCAGCTCCCTCCTTTGGAGGGGGCTAAAGAGCTCCTACGAACAGTACTTC. Amino acid sequence: CASSSLLWRGLKSSYEQYF. The whole variable domain, remainder taken from reference TRBV5-1 and TRBJ2-7, is KAGVTQTPRYLIKTRGQQVTLSCSPISGHRSVSWYQQTPGQGLQFLFEYFSETQRNKGNFPGRFSGRQFSNSRSEMNVSTLELGDSALYLCASSSLLWRGLKSSYEQYFGPGTRLTVT.

The chain recombines TRBV6-2 or TRBV6-3 with TRBJ1-5; D is undetermined. This CDR3 is built from 11 residues. Germline V lookup: CDR1 MNHEY, CDR2 SVGEGT. With 8 bases removed from V and 11 bases from J, the gap between germline ends came to 13 bases. CDR3 protein: CASGRSLSQHF. The CDR3 bases are TGTGCCAGCGGCCGTTCCTTGTCCCAGCATTTT.

This rearrangement joins TRBV6-6 to TRBJ1-2; the D gene is possibly TRBD1 (5 bases). CDR3 length equals 13 residues. Trimming pared 6 bases from V and 7 bases from J, leaving 15 bases between. CDR1 and CDR2 (germline): MNHNY, SVGAGI (reference sequence). CDR3 DNA: TGTGCCAGCAGAGCCTCCCAGGGTCGTGGCTACACCTTC. Its protein product is CASRASQGRGYTF.

V usage is TRBV6-7 and J usage is TRBJ2-1; 11 bases are a match to TRBD2. TRBV6-7 is filed as an ORF, its function uncertain. This CDR3 region has 15 residues. Trimming at V came to 8 bases and at J to 4 bases, leaving 7 bases not matched to a gene. The CDR3: CASAFSGGAYNEQFF. The CDR3 DNA follows: TGTGCCAGCGCCTTTAGCGGGGGGGCTTACAATGAGCAGTTCTTC.

This sequence joins TRBV7-8 and TRBJ2-1; tentative D call: TRBD2 (6 bases). The V and J ends lost 5 bases and 6 bases respectively, with 20 bases between them. The CDR3 loop spans 16 amino acids. The V gene's germline CDR1 is SGHVS and CDR2 FQNEAQ. CDR3 nucleotide sequence: TGTGCCAGCAGCCCAAGTCACAGCGGGCGACCCAATGAGCAGTTCTTC. Translated: CASSPSHSGRPNEQFF.

This clone came up a few times. V and J are TRBV7-3 and TRBJ1-6; D ambiguous. The CDR3 consists of 15 residues. Germline V lookup: CDR1 SGHTA, CDR2 FQGTGA. The germline V and J ends were trimmed by 1 base and 9 bases, with 13 bases remaining between them. The CDR3 loop reads CASSLIGVKGSPLHF. The CDR3 DNA sequence: TGTGCCAGCAGCTTAATCGGGGTAAAAGGTTCACCCCTCCACTTT.

The chain has TRBV6-6 and TRBJ1-1; D is undetermined. Germline loops: CDR1 MNHNY, CDR2 SVGAGI (reference sequence). The CDR3 length is 11 residues. Deletions cut 4 bases from V and 7 bases from J, with 7 bases between. The CDR3 reads CASSSKFEAFF. The CDR3 DNA follows: TGTGCCAGCAGTTCTAAGTTTGAAGCTTTCTTT.

The chain recombines TRBV28 with TRBJ2-3; D remains unclear. Trimming removed 5 bases at V and 4 bases at J, with 10 bases between. The CDR3 runs to 13 residues. In germline, CDR1 is MDHEN, CDR2 SYDVKM. In nucleotides, the CDR3 is TGTGCCAGCAGTGAACTCCTCCCAGATACGCAGTATTTT. As protein: CASSELLPDTQYF.

The rearrangement links TRBV28 to TRBJ1-2; D is possibly TRBD1 (5 bases). CDR1 is MDHEN and CDR2 is SYDVKM in the germline V gene. Trimming left V 4 bases short and J 1 base short, with 16 bases between. CDR3 size: 16 residues. The CDR3 DNA sequence: TGTGCCAGCAGTTCTCCCTCCGACAGCCTTAACTATGGCTACACCTTC. It specifies CASSSPSDSLNYGYTF.

The rearrangement links TRBV2 to TRBJ2-2; 10 bases line up with TRBD2. With 7 bases clipped from V and 4 bases from J, the junction kept 9 bases outside the gene matches. The CDR3 is 16 residues long. Germline V CDR1 and CDR2: SNHLY, FYNNEI. The CDR3 loop reads CASTSSSGSATGELFF. The CDR3 nucleotides are TGTGCCAGCACTAGTTCTAGCGGGAGTGCCACCGGGGAGCTGTTTTTT.

The genes are TRBV5-4 and TRBJ2-5; 7 bases agree with TRBD2. Germline V lookup: CDR1 SGHNT, CDR2 YYREEE (reference sequence). The CDR3 contains 14 residues. V shed 5 bases and J 2 bases; nucleotides not matched to a gene: 6. CDR3 amino acids: CASSPGGAQETQYF. The CDR3 region has the DNA TGTGCCAGCAGTCCGGGGGGAGCACAAGAGACCCAGTACTTC. Full variable domain (outside the CDR3, taken from reference TRBV5-4 and TRBJ2-5): ETGVTQSPTHLIKTRGQQVTLRCSSQSGHNTVSWYQQALGQGPQFIFQYYREEENGRGNFPPRFSGLQFPNYSSELNVNALELDDSALYLCASSPGGAQETQYFGPGTRLLVL.

V is TRBV4-3 and J is TRBJ1-5; D gene uncertain. V shed 1 base and J shed 5 bases, with 6 bases lying between them. This CDR3 region has 13 residues. CDR1 and CDR2 from the germline V gene are LGHNA and YSLEER. The CDR3 region has the DNA TGCGCCAGCAGCCAAGCCGGGGATCAGCCCCAGCATTTT. It specifies CASSQAGDQPQHF.

V is TRBV19 and J is TRBJ2-7; the D gene is possibly TRBD2 (6 bases). The CDR3 runs to 15 residues. V lost 3 bases to trimming and J lost 3 bases, with 15 bases between them. The germline CDR1 and CDR2 sequences are LNHDA and SQIVND (reference sequence). CDR3 nucleotides: TGTGCCAGTAGTATTAAGCGGGCGCCCCACTACGAGCAGTACTTC. Its protein is CASSIKRAPHYEQYF.

This clone has only a few counts. The gene calls are TRBV6-2 or TRBV6-3 and TRBJ2-2; D possibly corresponds to TRBD1 (5 bases). Trimming left V 5 bases short and J 6 bases short, with 25 bases between. The CDR3 has 18 residues. CDR1 and CDR2 from the germline V gene are MNHEY and SVGEGT. CDR3 sequence (DNA): TGTGCCAGCAGTCCCCTAAGGGGTAGCAAGGTTGGGTCCGGGGAGCTGTTTTTT. Encoded protein: CASSPLRGSKVGSGELFF.

The chain uses TRBV4-2 and TRBJ1-2; 12 nucleotides match TRBD1. This CDR3 comprises 16 residues. With V trimmed by 2 bases and J by 5 bases, 6 bases remained unmatched. CDR1 is LGHNA, CDR2 YNFKEQ, per germline. CDR3 bases: TGTGCCAGCAGCCAAAGGGACAGGGGGCTTTCATATGGCTACACCTTC. Translating gives CASSQRDRGLSYGYTF.

The CDR3, as DNA: TGCGCCAGCAGCCAAGATCCTAACACACAGGGGGGAAAACTGTTTTTT. It specifies CASSQDPNTQGGKLFF. The chain is built from TRBV4-1 and TRBJ1-4, with 8 bases lining up with TRBD1. Germline lookup yields CDR1 MGHRA and CDR2 YSYEKL. V was pared by 0 bases and J by 10 bases, with 10 bases of the junction left unmatched. The CDR3 contains 16 residues.